This TCR beta chain was found in a study of response to subunit inactivated influenza vaccine. TCRdb re-called the RT-PCR reads through MiXCR, storing one row per CDR3 protein. The table lists some 850,000 distinct CDR3 sequences, around 18% of them singletons, with roughly 10% in the top ten. CDR1 is SGHRS, CDR2 YFSETQ, per germline. The CDR3 runs 15 residues. V lost 0 bases, J lost 6 bases, and 13 bases lay in between. The material was PBMCs from blood, obtained 4 to 6 days after vaccination. This clonotype was obtained from a man between 45 and 60 years old who received an inactivated influenza vaccine. The chain carries TRBV5-1 and TRBJ1-5; weak D call: TRBD1 (5 bases). The CDR3 sequence is CASSLEPGHPQPQHF. The CDR3 region has the DNA TGCGCCAGCAGCTTGGAGCCAGGGCACCCTCAGCCCCAGCATTTT.